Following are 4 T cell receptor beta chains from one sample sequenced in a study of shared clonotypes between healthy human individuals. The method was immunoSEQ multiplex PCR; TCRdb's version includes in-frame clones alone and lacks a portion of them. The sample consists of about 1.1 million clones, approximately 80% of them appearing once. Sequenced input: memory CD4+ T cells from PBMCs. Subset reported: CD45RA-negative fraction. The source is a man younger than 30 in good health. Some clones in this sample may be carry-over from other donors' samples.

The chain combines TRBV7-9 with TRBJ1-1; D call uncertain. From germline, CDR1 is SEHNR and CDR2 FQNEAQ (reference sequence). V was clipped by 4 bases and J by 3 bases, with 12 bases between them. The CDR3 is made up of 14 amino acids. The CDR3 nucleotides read TGTGCCAGCAGCTCTGCAGGATGGTACACTGAAGCTTTCTTT. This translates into CASSSAGWYTEAFF.

CDR3 bases: TGCAGCGTGAGCGGGAGGGCCCATACGCAGTATTTT. It codes for CSVSGRAHTQYF. This chain links TRBV29-1 with TRBJ2-3; 10 positions match TRBD2. This CDR3 has 12 residues. V was clipped by 6 bases and J by 7 bases; unmatched bases: 4. Germline V CDR1 and CDR2: SQVTM, ANQGSEA.

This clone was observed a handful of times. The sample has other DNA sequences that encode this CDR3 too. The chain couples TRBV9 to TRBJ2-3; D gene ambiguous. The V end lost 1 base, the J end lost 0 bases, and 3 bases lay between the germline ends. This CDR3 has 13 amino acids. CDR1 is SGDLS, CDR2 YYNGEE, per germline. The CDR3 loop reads CASSVTSTDTQYF. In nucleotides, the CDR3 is TGTGCCAGCAGCGTAACAAGCACAGATACGCAGTATTTT.

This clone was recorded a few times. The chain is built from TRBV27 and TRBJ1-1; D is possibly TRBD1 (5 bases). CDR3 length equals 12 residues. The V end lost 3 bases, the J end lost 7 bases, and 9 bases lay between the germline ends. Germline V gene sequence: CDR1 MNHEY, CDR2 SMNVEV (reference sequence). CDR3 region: CASSFRGDEAFF. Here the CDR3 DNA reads TGTGCCAGCAGTTTTCGGGGGGATGAAGCTTTCTTT.